The sequence of this T cell receptor beta chain was determined in a study of blood T cell repertoires in COVID-19. Overall study context: Whether acute or convalescent, the COVID-19 samples came from the United States, Italy and Spain. From T cells, B-cell-depleted T cells, or PBMCs came the material, which was cDNA or gDNA.

As handled by the study authors: Amplification of reference gene primers was used by the study to estimate nucleated cell counts. The data were produced by immunoSEQ multiplex PCR, yet TCRdb's version contains in-frame clones alone and is incomplete. The V and J calls and the clone size are those of that table, but D and trimming were determined from the DNA. The sample yields some 110,000 clones, roughly four fifths seen once. This sequence originates from a woman older than 75 with active or convalescent COVID-19. The material sequenced was peripheral blood.

The CDR3 sequence: CASSSAGADKNIQYF. In DNA form, the CDR3 reads TGTGCCAGCAGCTCCGCAGGGGCCGACAAAAACATTCAGTACTTC. The gene calls are TRBV5-4 and TRBJ2-4, with a possible D match to TRBD1 (6 bases). V was pared by 3 bases and J by 3 bases, with 13 bases between. CDR1 SGHNT and CDR2 YYREEE come from the germline V gene (reference sequence). This CDR3 has 15 residues. The complete variable domain, with remaining parts taken from reference TRBV5-4 and TRBJ2-4, reads ETGVTQSPTHLIKTRGQQVTLRCSSQSGHNTVSWYQQALGQGPQFIFQYYREEENGRGNFPPRFSGLQFPNYSSELNVNALELDDSALYLCASSSAGADKNIQYFGAGTRLSVL.